A selection of T cell receptor beta chains follows, all from one sample in a study of human T cells and chemical hapten exposure. MiXCR, run by TCRdb on the RACE reads, gives a single entry per CDR3 protein. The table records 100,000 to 120,000 distinct CDR3 sequences, less than 40% of them present only once. The material sequenced was whole blood, taken in connection with sensitization to the hapten diphenylcyclopropenone (DPC). The receptors stem from a man aged 40-50 years with alopecia areata. Some clones in this sample may be carry-over from other donors' samples. Both conserved end residues are part of each CDR3. The D gene is left open where the match is weak.

j_gene | v_gene | d_gene | CDR3aa
TRBJ2-5 | TRBV7-8 | TRBD1 | CASSLAGDRIGETQYF
TRBJ2-3 | TRBV6-5 | TRBD2 | CASSYRGGPADTQYF
TRBJ2-1 | TRBV4-2 | TRBD2 | CASSQGDVAGYNEQFF
TRBJ1-6 | TRBV7-3 | - | CASRESSYNSPLHF
TRBJ2-3 | TRBV27 | - | CASSPRAGYVDTQYF
TRBJ2-7 | TRBV28 | TRBD2 | CASSLETSGPYEQYF
TRBJ2-5 | TRBV20-1 | - | CSASAETQYF
TRBJ2-3 | TRBV5-6 | - | CASSLDQGPTDTQYF
TRBJ1-1 | TRBV4-2 | TRBD1 | CASSQETGGSEAFF
TRBJ2-7 | TRBV7-9 | - | CASSLMSSGEQYF
TRBJ2-5 | TRBV20-1 | - | CSARDVILWYQETQYF
TRBJ2-1 | TRBV7-9 | TRBD2 | CASTTPLAGVDEQFF
TRBJ2-7 | TRBV20-1 | - | CSARDSGNDEQYF
TRBJ2-2 | TRBV3-1 | TRBD1 | CASSPVDRARNTGELFF
TRBJ2-5 | TRBV29-1 | TRBD1 | CSVSQGTQETQYF
TRBJ1-2 | TRBV3-1 | - | CASSQGSNYGYTF
TRBJ1-1 | TRBV9 | - | CASSNLGGGTEAFF
TRBJ2-2 | TRBV19 | TRBD2 | CASSLDLAGAGGELFF
TRBJ2-2 | TRBV6-6 | TRBD2 | CASRPGGVSTGELFF
TRBJ2-6 | TRBV7-9 | TRBD2 | CASSLRAGGGANVLTF
TRBJ2-5 | TRBV21-1 | - | CASSKTRQKETQYF
TRBJ2-3 | TRBV24-1 | TRBD2 | CATSDPPWGLASDTQYF
TRBJ2-7 | TRBV27 | - | CASSSETPGHEQYF
TRBJ2-3 | TRBV7-9 | - | CASRSIGGTDTQYF
TRBJ2-3 | TRBV28 | TRBD2 | CASSPTSGGTDTQYF
TRBJ2-3 | TRBV28 | - | CASTPQGPGPTDTQYF
TRBJ2-3 | TRBV12-3/TRBV12-4 | TRBD1 | CASSLFRGSTDTQYF
TRBJ2-1 | TRBV7-9 | - | CASRLGGNRRDEQFF